The source of this T cell receptor beta chain is a study of T-cell memory formation after mild COVID-19 (dated by TCRdb to 2020 to 2023). Notes on the research overall: Most TCR sequence clusters were specific to one of the two donors. In a couple of donors, T-cell clones that expanded and contracted after mild COVID-19 were tracked by sequencing TCRalpha and TCRbeta repertoires over time. The cohort was made up of two young adult volunteers, one female and one male, who were previously healthy.

The junction shows trimming of 7 bases on V and 2 bases on J, and the gene matches do not reach 8 bases of it. The CDR3, from cysteine to phenylalanine, totals 17 residues. Kept here is only the CDR3 DNA, which spans 51 bases and is read in frame from base 1. CDR1 SGHAT and CDR2 FQNNGV are derived from the germline V gene. For this clonotype: There is no known antigen for this receptor. No much larger clone is present one base from it, and per-base qualities are unavailable.

Ficoll-Paque density gradient centrifugation was used to isolate PBMCs. Study-level results and caveats: Contracting CD4+ clones turned up mainly in the CM and EM memory subsets, whereas EMRA was where CD8+ clones were enriched. SARS-CoV-2 specificity of the second-wave clones peaking on day 37 was not confirmed. From day 15 to 85, contracting clones showed balanced CD4/CD8 phenotypes, whereas a second wave of clones that expanded from day 15 to 37 leaned towards CD4+. Some responding clones were found in pre-infection memory, which suggests that pre-existing cross-reactive memory T cells took part in the SARS-CoV-2 response. Only a couple of mild cases were covered by the study, and larger cohorts that include severe cases with pre-infection samples were considered necessary.

The instrument given in TCRdb is Illumina NovaSeq 6000. cDNA libraries for TCRalpha and TCRbeta were prepared by 5'RACE using constant-segment primers, with sample barcodes and unique molecular identifiers added. Trizol reagent was used to extract RNA from every sample. Libraries were amplified in two PCR steps, with a second sample barcode and Illumina TruSeq adapters added in the second step. Libraries were sequenced on an Illumina NovaSeq with 2 x 150 bp paired-end reads. As for the original processing: The reads were demultiplexed and collapsed into UMI-guided consensus sequences using migec v1.2.7. Using mixcr v2.1.11, the UMI consensuses were aligned to TRA and TRB V and J templates and assembled into clonotypes. A clonotype was counted as expanded or contracted only if both edgeR and NoisET called the change significant, with noise models trained on biological replicates. For edgeR calls, the cutoffs were a false discovery rate-adjusted p below 0.01 and a log2 fold-change threshold of 1. PCA with hierarchical clustering of max-normalized trajectories of the 1000 most abundant clonotypes was used as exploratory dynamics analysis. The CD4 or CD8 phenotype of responding clones was assigned using the separately sequenced CD4+ and CD8+ repertoires. TCRdb applied fastp at Q25 and MiXCR to the public reads, then kept only in-frame beta chains. Rows merge per CDR3 protein into single entries with the most common DNA and genes. TCRdb's processing, not the study's, gives the V and J calls here. Within this sample are 350,000 to 400,000 distinct CDR3 sequences, with roughly an eighth of them counted one time only. The leading ten clones occupy 20% to 25% of the sample.

The clonotype was recovered from a man aged 18-30 years who had mild COVID-19 (a few samples of this study predate the infection). The sample titles of this study are shuffled in the database, so cell type and time point are left out; the donor was told from shared clones. The sample consisted of PBMCs or a T cell subset sorted from them (not recorded which). This chain joins TRBV11-2 to TRBJ2-3; a stretch of 14 junction bases matches TRBD2. The CDR3 amino acid sequence is: CASTRLAGGLNTDTQYF. The nucleotides read TGTGCCAGCACCAGACTAGCGGGGGGGCTGAACACAGATACGCAGTATTTT.